Below are 11 T cell receptor beta chains sequenced from a single sample in a study of shared clonotypes between healthy human individuals (dated by TCRdb to about 2020). Libraries were built with the immunoSEQ multiplex PCR assay. TCRdb holds this immuneACCESS table with in-frame rearrangements only. Some clones are missing; in checked studies, unresolved V genes explain under half, and the rest has no known cause. The sample profile shows roughly 490,000 clones; 76% of them were found once. The ten largest clonotypes hold 10% to 15% of the sample. Sequences were obtained from PBMCs. These receptor sequences come from a middle-aged woman in good health. Some clones in this sample may be carry-over from other donors' samples.

Details on this clone: A far larger clone is only one base removed, so a read error is likely. Because the CDR3 is missing its conserved closing phenylalanine or tryptophan, this is likely a read error. The rearrangement links TRBV29-1 to TRBJ1-2; weak D call: TRBD1 (5 bases). Germline lookup yields CDR1 SQVTM and CDR2 ANQGSEA. The germline V and J ends were trimmed by 0 bases and 8 bases, with 19 bases remaining between them. This CDR3 has 15 residues. The CDR3 DNA follows: TGCAGCGTTGAAGAGTGGCAAGGGGTTGTAGGGGGCTACACCCTC. This sequence encodes CSVEEWQGVVGGYTL.

V usage is TRBV27 and J usage is TRBJ2-1; 14 bases are shared with TRBD2. Germline V lookup: CDR1 MNHEY, CDR2 SMNVEV (reference sequence). The V gene end was trimmed by 8 bases and the J gene end by 9 bases; junction bases not matched to a gene: 9. The CDR3 has 15 amino acids. The CDR3: CASGRLAGGPGEQFF. For the CDR3, the DNA is TGTGCCAGCGGCCGACTAGCGGGAGGGCCGGGTGAGCAGTTCTTC.

The chain carries TRBV5-4 and TRBJ2-7, with unresolved D. The V gene's germline CDR1 is SGHNT and CDR2 YYREEE (reference sequence). V lost 1 base and J 0 bases, leaving 5 bases between the germline ends. The CDR3 loop spans 13 amino acids. Written as DNA, the CDR3 is TGTGCCAGCAGCTTGCCCCTCTCCTACGAGCAGTACTTC. This translates into CASSLPLSYEQYF.

The chain joins TRBV15 to TRBJ1-1; 7 nucleotides line up with TRBD1. The trim removed 2 bases at V and 3 bases at J, leaving 3 bases unmatched. This CDR3 contains 14 residues. Germline CDR1 LNHNV, CDR2 YYDKDF (reference sequence). This CDR3 reads CATSRNTGDTEAFF. Here the CDR3 DNA reads TGTGCCACCAGCAGAAATACAGGGGACACTGAAGCTTTCTTT.

The chain joins TRBV29-1 to TRBJ2-3; D is perhaps TRBD2 (5 bases). This CDR3 region has 13 residues. V lost 7 bases to trimming and J lost 2 bases, with 13 bases between them. In germline, CDR1 is SQVTM, CDR2 ANQGSEA. This CDR3 reads CSGESYFTDTQYF. CDR3 DNA sequence: TGCAGCGGGGAGAGCTACTTCACAGATACGCAGTATTTT.

The chain recombines TRBV4-3 with TRBJ1-2; a weak D match, TRBD1 (6 bases). CDR1 is LGHNA, CDR2 YSLEER, per germline. V gave up 0 bases and J gave up 6 bases, with 20 bases separating them. There are 17 residues in the CDR3. CDR3 sequence (DNA): TGCGCCAGCAGCCAAGAGGAACGGGGGCCACCGGTTGATGGCTACACCTTC. This encodes CASSQEERGPPVDGYTF.

As to this clone: Since a far larger clone is one base different, this is likely a read error. The sample carries other DNA sequences with the same CDR3. The chain recombines TRBV6-5 with TRBJ1-6; D may be TRBD1 (5 bases). V was pared by 6 bases and J by 5 bases, with 17 bases between. The CDR3 has 16 amino acids. Germline V lookup: CDR1 MNHEY, CDR2 SVGAGI. DNA of the CDR3: TGTGCCAGCAGCTACGGGGGTGGGATCCATAATTCACCCCTCCACTTT. Amino acid sequence: CASSYGGGIHNSPLHF.

This clone was seen more than once but under ten times. Different DNA sequences within this sample yield the same CDR3. The chain employs TRBV6-4 and TRBJ2-1, with 7 bases matching TRBD1. The CDR3 is 15 residues long. CDR1 is MRHNA and CDR2 is SNTAGT in the germline V gene. The V gene end was trimmed by 0 bases and the J gene end by 2 bases; junction bases not matched to a gene: 1. CDR3 in DNA: TGTGCCAGCAGTGACTCAGGGGGCGCCTACAATGAGCAGTTCTTC. It yields the protein CASSDSGGAYNEQFF.

J is TRBJ2-7 and V is TRBV4-2; D not certain. This CDR3 has 12 amino acids. V gave up 0 bases and J gave up 2 bases, with 2 bases separating them. From germline, CDR1 is LGHNA and CDR2 YNFKEQ. CDR3 residues: CASSQETYEQYF. In DNA form, the CDR3 reads TGTGCCAGCAGCCAAGAGACCTACGAGCAGTACTTC.

This clone has a handful of counts. Other DNA sequences in the same sample also yield this CDR3. V is TRBV7-2 and J is TRBJ2-7; 8 bases match TRBD2. V was clipped by 2 bases and J by 0 bases; unmatched bases: 6. The CDR3 loop spans 16 amino acids. The germline V gene encodes CDR1 SGHTA and CDR2 FQGNSA. The CDR3 DNA reads as TGTGCCAGCAGCTTACGGGCGGGAGGATCCTCCTACGAGCAGTACTTC. Translation: CASSLRAGGSSYEQYF. The complete variable domain, with remaining parts taken from reference TRBV7-2 and TRBJ2-7, reads GAGVSQSPSNKVTEKGKDVELRCDPISGHTALYWYRQSLGQGLEFLIYFQGNSAPDKSGLPSDRFSAERTGGSVSTLTIQRTQQEDSAVYLCASSLRAGGSSYEQYFGPGTRLTVT.

This clone occurred a few times. This rearrangement joins TRBV28 to TRBJ1-2; no definite D call. The CDR3 spans 11 residues. V lost 6 bases, J lost 6 bases, and 8 bases lay in between. Germline V lookup: CDR1 MDHEN, CDR2 SYDVKM. This CDR3 is CASSDRDGYTF. As DNA, the CDR3 is TGTGCCAGCAGCGACCGAGATGGCTACACCTTC.